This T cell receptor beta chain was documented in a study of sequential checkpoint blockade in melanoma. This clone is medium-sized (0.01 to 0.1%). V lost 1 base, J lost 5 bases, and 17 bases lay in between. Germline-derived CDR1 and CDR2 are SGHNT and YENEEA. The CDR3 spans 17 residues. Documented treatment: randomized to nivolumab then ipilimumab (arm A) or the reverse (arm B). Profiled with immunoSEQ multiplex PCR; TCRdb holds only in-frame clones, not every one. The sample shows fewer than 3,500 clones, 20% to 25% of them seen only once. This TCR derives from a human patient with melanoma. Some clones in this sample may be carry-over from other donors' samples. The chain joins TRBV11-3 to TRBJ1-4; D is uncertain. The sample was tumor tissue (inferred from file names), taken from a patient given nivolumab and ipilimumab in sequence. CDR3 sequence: CASSLGDAGSGNEKLFF. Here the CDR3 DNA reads TGTGCCAGCAGCTTAGGGGATGCCGGGTCGGGAAATGAAAAACTGTTTTTT.